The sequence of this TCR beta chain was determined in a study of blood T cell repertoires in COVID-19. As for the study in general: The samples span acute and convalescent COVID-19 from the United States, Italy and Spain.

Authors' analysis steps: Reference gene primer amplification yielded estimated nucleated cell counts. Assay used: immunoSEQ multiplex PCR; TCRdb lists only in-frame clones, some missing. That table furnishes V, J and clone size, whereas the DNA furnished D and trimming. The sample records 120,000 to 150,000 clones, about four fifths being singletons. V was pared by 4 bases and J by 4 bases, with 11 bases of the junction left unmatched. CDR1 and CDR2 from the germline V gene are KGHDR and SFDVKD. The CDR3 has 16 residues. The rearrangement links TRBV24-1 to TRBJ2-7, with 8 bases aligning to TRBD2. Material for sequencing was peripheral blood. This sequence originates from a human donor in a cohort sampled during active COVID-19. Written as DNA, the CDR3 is TGTGCCACCAGTGACTCCGGGAGCGGGGGCTCTTACGAGCAGTACTTC. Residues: CATSDSGSGGSYEQYF.